The source of this T cell receptor beta chain is a study of T cells in Graves' hyperthyroidism and ophthalmopathy. Reasons for excluding patients were uncontrolled infection, other autoimmune disease, pregnancy or lactation. Clinical symptoms, serum thyroxine and TRAb, thyroid ultrasound and orbital computed tomography together formed the diagnostic basis. This clonotype came up a few times. No antigen is known for it. TCR beta CDR3 region amplification was performed from RNA transcripts. HTBI primers were employed in a first-round RT-PCR of the TCR CDR3. A single record per CDR3 protein comes from TCRdb applying MiXCR to the multiplex PCR reads. This sample has 250,000 to 300,000 distinct CDR3 sequences; 13% occur once, and the top ten carry 7.5% to 8%. V lost 2 bases to trimming and J lost 10 bases, with 12 bases between them. The germline V gene has CDR1 MNHEY and CDR2 SVGEGT. The CDR3 is 13 residues long.

Study observations and caveats: Also found in blood were most expanded thyroid clonotypes above 0.001. Ophthalmopathy was told apart from stable hyperthyroidism by a 13 V-J model.

This receptor was obtained from a woman aged 25 to 45 with Graves' hyperthyroidism that later progressed to Graves' ophthalmopathy. This chain connects TRBV6-2 or TRBV6-3 to TRBJ1-5, with a weak D call TRBD1 (5 bases). The specimen was blood. This CDR3 reads CASSYAGLKPQHF. DNA for the CDR3: TGTGCCAGCAGTTACGCGGGACTCAAACCCCAGCATTTT.